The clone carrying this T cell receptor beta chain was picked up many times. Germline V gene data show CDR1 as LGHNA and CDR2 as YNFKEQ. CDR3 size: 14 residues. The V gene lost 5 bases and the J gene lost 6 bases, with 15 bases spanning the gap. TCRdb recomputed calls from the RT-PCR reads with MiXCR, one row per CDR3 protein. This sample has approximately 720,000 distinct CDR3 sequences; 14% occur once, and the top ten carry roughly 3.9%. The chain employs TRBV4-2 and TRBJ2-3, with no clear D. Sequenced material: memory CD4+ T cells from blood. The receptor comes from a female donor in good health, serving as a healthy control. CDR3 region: CASSVTPESDTQYF. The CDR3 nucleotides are TGTGCCAGCAGCGTGACCCCGGAGTCCGATACGCAGTATTTT.